This T cell receptor beta chain originates from a study of PD-1 blockade in classical Hodgkin lymphoma. Overall study context: Once every 2 weeks, patients received intravenous nivolumab at 3 mg/kg.

This CDR3 is 10 amino acids long. Germline CDR1 reads LNHNV; CDR2 reads YYDKDF (reference sequence). Trimming removed 11 bases from V and 3 bases from J, with 7 bases in between. Profiling relied on immunoSEQ multiplex PCR, and the TCRdb table lists in-frame clones only, not all of them. The sample comprises about 31,000 clones, approximately 80% of which are singletons, and approximately 17% rests with the top ten. Described time point: cycle 4 day 1 (C4D1), after less than 7 weeks of nivolumab. Relapses following autologous stem cell transplantation were seen in all patients, with brentuximab vedotin exposure varying. This clone was seen only a few times. The antigen is not known. Study conclusions and caveats: Baseline diversity in complete responders resembled that of newly diagnosed patients. The CD4+ diversity rise by C4D1 was clearest in complete responders. Diminished baseline TCR diversity has been reported in newly diagnosed patients relative to healthy donors.

The sequences come from peripheral blood mononuclear cells (PBMCs), collected before the fourth cycle of nivolumab. The chain joins TRBV15 to TRBJ1-2; D call uncertain. This clonotype was sampled from a human donor with classical Hodgkin lymphoma. The CDR3 nucleotides are TGTGCCGCGGGGTACTATGGCTACACCTTC. It codes for CAAGYYGYTF. The full variable domain, completed using reference TRBV15 and TRBJ1-2, is DAMVIQNPRYQVTQFGKPVTLSCSQTLNHNVMYWYQQKSSQAPKLLFHYYDKDFNNEADTPDNFQSRRPNTSFCFLDIRSPGLGDTAMYLCAAGYYGYTFGSGTRLTVV.